Listed here are 27 T cell receptor beta chains from one sample, sequenced in a study of blood T cell repertoires in COVID-19. TCRdb keeps only in-frame clones here, not all; method: immunoSEQ multiplex PCR. This sample has approximately 160,000 clones, with 90% found just once. Input material: peripheral blood. The receptor source for this set is a man aged 45 to 65 with acute or convalescent COVID-19.

This chain uses TRBV19 with TRBJ2-7; weak D call: TRBD2 (5 bases). This CDR3 spans 15 amino acids. Germline loops: CDR1 LNHDA, CDR2 SQIVND (reference sequence). V dropped 11 bases and J dropped 4 bases, with 24 bases sitting between them. The CDR3 DNA reads as TGTGCCCCCCCCCGCTGCGGTAGGACGGGATACGAGCAGTACTTC. Its translation is CAPPRCGRTGYEQYF.

J is TRBJ1-5 and V is TRBV28, with a tentative D call TRBD1 (6 bases). The V end lost 4 bases, the J end lost 0 bases, and 13 bases lay between the germline ends. The V gene's germline CDR1 is MDHEN and CDR2 SYDVKM. The CDR3 has 16 amino acids. The CDR3 reads CASSWTVLPSNQPQHF. CDR3 in DNA: TGTGCCAGCAGTTGGACAGTTCTCCCTAGCAATCAGCCCCAGCATTTT. Looking up the rest from reference TRBV28 and TRBJ1-5 gives the full variable domain: DVKVTQSSRYLVKRTGEKVFLECVQDMDHENMFWYRQDPGLGLRLIYFSYDVKMKEKGDIPEGYSVSREKKERFSLILESASTNQTSMYLCASSWTVLPSNQPQHFGDGTRLSIL.

V usage is TRBV18 and J usage is TRBJ2-1, with 7 bases fitting TRBD1. J gave up 9 bases and V 3 bases, and 8 bases lay outside the gene matches. The germline V gene has CDR1 KGHSH and CDR2 LQKENI. CDR3 length equals 14 residues. CDR3 sequence: CASSPLPQGIEQFF. The CDR3, as DNA: TGTGCCAGCTCACCTCTACCACAGGGGATTGAGCAGTTCTTC. Using reference TRBV18 and TRBJ2-1 for the parts outside the CDR3, the full variable domain is NAGVMQNPRHLVRRRGQEARLRCSPMKGHSHVYWYRQLPEEGLKFMVYLQKENIIDESGMPKERFSAEFPKEGPSILRIQQVVRGDSAAYFCASSPLPQGIEQFFGPGTRLTVL.

DNA of the CDR3: TGTGCCAGTAGTACCATAAGTGGGGAGGCTGGGGCCAACGTCCTGACTTTC. Its protein is CASSTISGEAGANVLTF. This chain links TRBV19 with TRBJ2-6; perhaps TRBD2 as D (6 bases). CDR3 length equals 17 residues. V was trimmed by 4 bases and J by 2 bases, leaving 15 bases between them. Germline CDR1 LNHDA, CDR2 SQIVND (reference sequence).

The genes are TRBV4-2 and TRBJ1-4; maybe TRBD1 (6 bases). The germline gives CDR1 LGHNA, CDR2 YNFKEQ. The length of the CDR3 is 15 residues. V lost 3 bases, J lost 6 bases, and 14 bases lay in between. The CDR3 DNA is TGTGCCAGCAGCCAGGGAACGGGACAAGATGAAAAACTGTTTTTT. Its protein is CASSQGTGQDEKLFF.

This clone was counted many times. This chain joins TRBV2 and TRBJ1-6; TRBD1 matches 7 bases. Germline V gene lookup returns CDR1 SNHLY and CDR2 FYNNEI. The CDR3 extends over 15 amino acids. Germline trimming cut 6 bases from V and 7 bases from J; bases unmatched to any gene: 9. The CDR3 protein is CASRQGQNSNSPLHF. CDR3 nucleotides: TGTGCCAGCAGACAGGGGCAGAACTCAAATTCACCCCTCCACTTT.

The chain is built from TRBV9 and TRBJ2-3, with 7 nucleotides matching TRBD2. The V and J ends lost 0 bases and 2 bases, in that order; junction bases with no gene match: 6. There are 16 residues in the CDR3. CDR1 and CDR2 from the germline V gene are SGDLS and YYNGEE. The CDR3 nucleotides are TGTGCCAGCAGCGTAGCTCCTAGCGGATCCACAGATACGCAGTATTTT. It codes for CASSVAPSGSTDTQYF.

V is TRBV5-6 and J is TRBJ2-3, with D possibly being TRBD1 (5 bases). The CDR3 consists of 15 residues. CDR1 and CDR2 (germline): SGHDT, YYEEEE. V lost 9 bases, J lost 8 bases, and 25 bases lay in between. As DNA, the CDR3 is TGTGCCACCTCCACCGGTACAGCAGACAGAGGTACGCAGTATTTT. This sequence encodes CATSTGTADRGTQYF.

The chain joins TRBV5-6 to TRBJ2-3; perhaps TRBD2 as D (6 bases). The CDR3 sequence is 15 residues long. Germline CDR1 SGHDT, CDR2 YYEEEE. V dropped 0 bases and J dropped 2 bases, with 10 bases sitting between them. CDR3 in amino acids: CASSLEAGLTDTQYF. The DNA of the CDR3 is TGTGCCAGCAGCTTGGAGGCGGGACTCACAGATACGCAGTATTTT.

This chain links TRBV6-5 with TRBJ2-4, with unresolved D. The V end lost 4 bases, the J end lost 0 bases, and 10 bases lay between the germline ends. The CDR3 spans 15 residues. Germline CDR1 reads MNHEY; CDR2 reads SVGAGI. In DNA form, the CDR3 reads TGTGCCAGCAGTTCACCTAGTTTAGCCAAAAACATTCAGTACTTC. Protein product: CASSSPSLAKNIQYF.

The chain carries TRBV19 and TRBJ1-2, with unresolved D. The germline V gene has CDR1 LNHDA and CDR2 SQIVND (reference sequence). Trimming removed 5 bases from V and 0 bases from J, with 16 bases in between. The CDR3 consists of 16 residues. The CDR3 protein is CASSLTAASPNYGYTF. For the CDR3, the DNA is TGTGCCAGTAGTCTAACAGCCGCGAGTCCTAACTATGGCTACACCTTC.

The chain has TRBV5-1 and TRBJ2-5, with TRBD1 matching over 9 bases. Per germline, CDR1 SGHRS and CDR2 YFSETQ. The CDR3 is 18 residues long. Germline trimming cut 0 bases from V and 5 bases from J; bases unmatched to any gene: 14. The CDR3 loop reads CASSLVPTHRGQGETQYF. In DNA form, the CDR3 reads TGCGCCAGCAGCTTGGTGCCCACCCACAGGGGGCAGGGGGAGACCCAGTACTTC.

The V and J genes are TRBV5-4 and TRBJ1-1, with a possible D match to TRBD1 (5 bases). This CDR3 region has 16 residues. V lost 0 bases to trimming and J lost 0 bases, with 12 bases between them. Germline CDR1 is SGHNT and CDR2 is YYREEE (reference sequence). Here the CDR3 DNA reads TGTGCCAGCAGCTTGGAGGGGTTGGGAATGAACACTGAAGCTTTCTTT. It translates to CASSLEGLGMNTEAFF. The full variable domain, completed using reference TRBV5-4 and TRBJ1-1, is ETGVTQSPTHLIKTRGQQVTLRCSSQSGHNTVSWYQQALGQGPQFIFQYYREEENGRGNFPPRFSGLQFPNYSSELNVNALELDDSALYLCASSLEGLGMNTEAFFGQGTRLTVV.

The CDR3 coding sequence is TGCGCCAGCAGCCCGCAGGGTTCTGAGACCCAGTACTTC. Protein product: CASSPQGSETQYF. This sequence joins TRBV4-1 and TRBJ2-5; D perhaps matches TRBD1 (5 bases). This CDR3 is built from 13 residues. The germline V gene encodes CDR1 MGHRA and CDR2 YSYEKL. V was cut by 4 bases and J by 5 bases, with 11 bases left in between.

V is TRBV27 and J is TRBJ2-7, with 7 nucleotides matching TRBD1. Losses at the gene ends were 5 bases for V and 1 base for J; bases not matched to a gene: 8. Germline loops: CDR1 MNHEY, CDR2 SMNVEV (reference sequence). The CDR3 consists of 15 residues. The CDR3 DNA is TGTGCCAGCAGTACCCGGGACAGCAGTTCCTACGAGCAGTACTTC. This translates into CASSTRDSSSYEQYF.

This chain joins TRBV10-3 and TRBJ1-3, with TRBD1 matching over 9 bases. Germline trimming cut 6 bases from V and 4 bases from J; bases unmatched to any gene: 10. The germline V gene has CDR1 ENHRY and CDR2 SYGVKD. There are 16 residues in the CDR3. CDR3: CAISIDRGNMGNTIYF. Written as DNA, the CDR3 is TGTGCCATCAGCATAGACAGGGGGAACATGGGAAACACCATATATTTT.

This clone appeared once. The chain uses TRBV10-3 and TRBJ2-7, with D possibly TRBD2 on 5 matching bases. V gave up 0 bases and J gave up 2 bases, with 5 bases separating them. The CDR3 covers 13 residues. Germline V CDR1 and CDR2: ENHRY, SYGVKD. CDR3: CAISESRAYEQYF. CDR3 DNA: TGTGCCATCAGTGAGTCGAGGGCCTACGAGCAGTACTTC.

This chain joins TRBV7-3 and TRBJ1-3, with TRBD1 matching 7 bases. The CDR3 is 14 amino acids. Germline-derived CDR1 and CDR2 are SGHTA and FQGTGA. The V segment lost 5 bases and the J segment 8 bases; nucleotides outside the gene matches: 9. The CDR3 sequence: CASSPQGVGDTIYF. CDR3 sequence (DNA): TGTGCCAGCAGCCCCCAGGGGGTTGGGGACACCATATATTTT.

This clone occurred once. The chain uses TRBV14 and TRBJ1-2; 7 positions agree with TRBD1. Trimming removed 3 bases from V and 2 bases from J; junction bases left unmatched: 6. CDR3 length equals 15 residues. Germline loops: CDR1 SGHDN, CDR2 FVKESK. CDR3 sequence (DNA): TGTGCCAGCAGCCAGGGACAGCTATTAAACTATGGCTACACCTTC. This translates into CASSQGQLLNYGYTF. Using reference TRBV14 and TRBJ1-2 for the parts outside the CDR3, the full variable domain is EAGVTQFPSHSVIEKGQTVTLRCDPISGHDNLYWYRRVMGKEIKFLLHFVKESKQDESGMPNNRFLAERTGGTYSTLKVQPAELEDSGVYFCASSQGQLLNYGYTFGSGTRLTVV.

The chain joins TRBV28 to TRBJ2-1; D is possibly TRBD1 (6 bases). The CDR3 totals 16 residues. Germline V lookup: CDR1 MDHEN, CDR2 SYDVKM. V lost 7 bases and J lost 1, with 17 bases in between. The CDR3 coding sequence is TGTGCCAGCATATCCGTACAGGGAAAATCCTACAATGAGCAGTTCTTC. This encodes CASISVQGKSYNEQFF.

The rearrangement joins TRBV5-1 to TRBJ2-5; D might be TRBD2 (6 bases). This CDR3 is 14 amino acids long. Germline V gives CDR1 SGHRS, CDR2 YFSETQ. V lost 0 bases and J lost 3, with 9 bases in between. The CDR3 is CASSLVSGEETQYF. Written as DNA, the CDR3 is TGCGCCAGCAGCTTGGTTAGCGGAGAAGAGACCCAGTACTTC.

CDR3 in amino acids: CASSPPGGEGTEAFF. For the CDR3, the DNA is TGTGCCAGTAGTCCCCCCGGGGGGGAAGGCACTGAAGCTTTCTTT. The chain links TRBV19 to TRBJ1-1; D is perhaps TRBD1 (5 bases). Trimming took 5 bases from V and 4 from J, leaving 17 bases between them. The germline CDR1 and CDR2 sequences are LNHDA and SQIVND (reference sequence). The CDR3 sequence is 15 residues long.

The chain employs TRBV28 and TRBJ2-5; no reliable D call. Germline V gene lookup returns CDR1 MDHEN and CDR2 SYDVKM. V lost 8 bases, J lost 4 bases, and 23 bases lay in between. This CDR3 is 16 amino acids long. CDR3 region: CASRNSDLRPGETQYF. The CDR3 DNA reads TGTGCCAGCCGTAACAGTGATCTAAGACCCGGAGAGACCCAGTACTTC.

The rearrangement links TRBV18 to TRBJ2-7, with 7 bases lining up with TRBD2. This CDR3 is built from 16 residues. V was clipped by 3 bases and J by 6 bases; unmatched bases: 14. Germline lookup yields CDR1 KGHSH and CDR2 LQKENI. CDR3 in DNA: TGTGCCAGCTCACCGCCTGAGGGGAGGGTACGAGCCGAGCAGTACTTC. Protein sequence: CASSPPEGRVRAEQYF.

The chain couples TRBV9 to TRBJ2-5; 16 nucleotides line up with TRBD2. The CDR3 totals 17 residues. Germline loops: CDR1 SGDLS, CDR2 YYNGEE. V gave up 3 bases and J gave up 5 bases; unmatched junction bases: 7. Here the CDR3 DNA reads TGTGCCAGCAGCGGCGGGACTAGCGGGGGGGCCGGGGAGACCCAGTACTTC. It specifies CASSGGTSGGAGETQYF.

This sequence joins TRBV21-1 and TRBJ1-5; the table assigns TRBD1, which was not confirmed against the DNA. TRBV21-1 is classified as a pseudogene. CDR3 size: 15 residues. The chain's CDR3 is CAGTKDRGSNQPQHF. The CDR3 DNA reads as TGTGCCGGGACAAAGGACAGGGGAAGCAATCAGCCCCAGCATTTT.

This chain joins TRBV5-1 and TRBJ2-6; 7 nucleotides agree with TRBD1. CDR3 length: 19 residues. Germline CDR1 SGHRS, CDR2 YFSETQ. The junction had 14 bases not matched to a gene; V was cut back by 4 bases and J by 1 base. CDR3 DNA: TGCGCCAGCAGCGACACCCGGGACAGAGGAAATTCTGGGGCCAACGTCCTGACTTTC. Its protein is CASSDTRDRGNSGANVLTF.